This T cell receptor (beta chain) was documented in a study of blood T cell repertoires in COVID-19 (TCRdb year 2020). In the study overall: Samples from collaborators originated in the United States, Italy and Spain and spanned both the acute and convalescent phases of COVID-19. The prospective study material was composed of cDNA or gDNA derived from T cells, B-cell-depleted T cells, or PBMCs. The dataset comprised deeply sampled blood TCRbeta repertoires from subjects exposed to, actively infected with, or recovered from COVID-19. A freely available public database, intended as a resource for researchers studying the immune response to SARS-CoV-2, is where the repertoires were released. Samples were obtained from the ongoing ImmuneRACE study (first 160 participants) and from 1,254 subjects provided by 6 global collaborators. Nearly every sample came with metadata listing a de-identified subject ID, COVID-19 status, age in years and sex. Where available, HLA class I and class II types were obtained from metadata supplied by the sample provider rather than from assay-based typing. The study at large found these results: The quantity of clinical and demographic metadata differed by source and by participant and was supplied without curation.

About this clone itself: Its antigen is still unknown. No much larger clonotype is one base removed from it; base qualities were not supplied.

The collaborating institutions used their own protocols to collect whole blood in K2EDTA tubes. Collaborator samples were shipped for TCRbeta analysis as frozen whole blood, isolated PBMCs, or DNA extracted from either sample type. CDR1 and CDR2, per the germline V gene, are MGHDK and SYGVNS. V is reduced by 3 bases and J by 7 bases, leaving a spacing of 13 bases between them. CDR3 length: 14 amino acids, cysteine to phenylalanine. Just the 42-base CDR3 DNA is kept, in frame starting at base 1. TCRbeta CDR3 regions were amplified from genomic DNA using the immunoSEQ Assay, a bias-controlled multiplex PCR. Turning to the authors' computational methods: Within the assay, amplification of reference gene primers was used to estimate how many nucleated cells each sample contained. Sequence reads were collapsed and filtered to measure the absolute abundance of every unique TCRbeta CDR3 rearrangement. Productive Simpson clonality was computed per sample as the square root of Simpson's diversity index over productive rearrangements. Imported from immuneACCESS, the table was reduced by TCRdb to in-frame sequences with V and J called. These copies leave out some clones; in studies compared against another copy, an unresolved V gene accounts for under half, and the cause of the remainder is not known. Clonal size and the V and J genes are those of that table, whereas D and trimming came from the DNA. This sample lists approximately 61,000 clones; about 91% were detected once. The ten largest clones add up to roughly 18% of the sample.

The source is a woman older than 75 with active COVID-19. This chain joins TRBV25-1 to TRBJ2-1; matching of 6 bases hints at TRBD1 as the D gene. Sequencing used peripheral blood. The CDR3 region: CASSDLGAFNEQFF. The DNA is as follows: TGTGCCAGCAGTGACCTGGGGGCTTTTAATGAGCAGTTCTTC.